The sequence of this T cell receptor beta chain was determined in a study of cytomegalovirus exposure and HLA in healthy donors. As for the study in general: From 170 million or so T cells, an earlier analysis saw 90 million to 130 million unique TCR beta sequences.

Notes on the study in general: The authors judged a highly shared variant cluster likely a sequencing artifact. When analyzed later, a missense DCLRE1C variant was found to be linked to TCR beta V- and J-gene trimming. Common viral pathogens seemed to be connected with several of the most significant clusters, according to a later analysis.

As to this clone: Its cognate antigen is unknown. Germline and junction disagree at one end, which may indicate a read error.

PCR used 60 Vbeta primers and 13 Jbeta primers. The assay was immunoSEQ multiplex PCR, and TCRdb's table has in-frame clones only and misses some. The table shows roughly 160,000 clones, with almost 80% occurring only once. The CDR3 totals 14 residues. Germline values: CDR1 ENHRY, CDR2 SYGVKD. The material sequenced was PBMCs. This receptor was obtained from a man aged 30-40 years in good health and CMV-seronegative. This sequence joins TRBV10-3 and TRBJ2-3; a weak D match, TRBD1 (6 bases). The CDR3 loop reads CAITETGPTDTQYF. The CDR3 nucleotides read TGTGCCATCACTGAGACAGGCCCCACAGATACGCAGTATTTT.